This TCR beta chain was identified in a study of blood T cell repertoires in COVID-19. Looking at the study overall: Whether acute or convalescent, the COVID-19 samples came from the United States, Italy and Spain. T cells, B-cell-depleted T cells, or PBMCs provided the cDNA or gDNA that served as material.

Original data processing: Amplification with reference gene primers provided the estimates of nucleated cell counts. Produced via immunoSEQ multiplex PCR; TCRdb's table is partial and in-frame only. The V and J calls and the clone size are those of that table, but D and trimming were determined from the DNA. The data show 150,000 to 200,000 clones, about 88% seen once. What was sequenced was peripheral blood. The TCR sequence derives from a man in his 60s with active or convalescent COVID-19.

The CDR3: CASSIVNRENTEAFF. CDR3 DNA sequence: TGTGCCAGTAGTATAGTGAACAGGGAGAACACTGAAGCTTTCTTT. The J gene is TRBJ1-1, the V gene TRBV19, with D possibly TRBD1 on 6 matching bases. The V end lost 1 base, the J end lost 1 base, and 10 bases lay between the germline ends. The CDR3 is made up of 15 amino acids. Per the germline V gene, CDR1 is LNHDA and CDR2 is SQIVND (reference sequence).